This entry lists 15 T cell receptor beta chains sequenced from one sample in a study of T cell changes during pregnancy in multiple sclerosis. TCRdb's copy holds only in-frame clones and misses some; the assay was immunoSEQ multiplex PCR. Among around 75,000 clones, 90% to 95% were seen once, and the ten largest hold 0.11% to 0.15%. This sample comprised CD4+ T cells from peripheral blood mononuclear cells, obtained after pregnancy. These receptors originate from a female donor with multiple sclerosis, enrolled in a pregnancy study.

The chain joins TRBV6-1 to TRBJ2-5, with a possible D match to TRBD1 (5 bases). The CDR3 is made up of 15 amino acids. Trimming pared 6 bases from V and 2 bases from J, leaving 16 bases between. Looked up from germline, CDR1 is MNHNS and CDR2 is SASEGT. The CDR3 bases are TGTGCCAGCAGGGCCTTGGCAGGGCTTCAAGAGACCCAGTACTTC. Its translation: CASRALAGLQETQYF.

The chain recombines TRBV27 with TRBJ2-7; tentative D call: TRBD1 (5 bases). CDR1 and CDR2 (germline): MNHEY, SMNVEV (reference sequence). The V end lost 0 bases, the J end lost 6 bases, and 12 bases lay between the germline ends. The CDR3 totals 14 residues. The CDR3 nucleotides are TGTGCCAGCAGTTTATCGATGGGGCTAGGCGAGCAGTACTTC. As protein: CASSLSMGLGEQYF.

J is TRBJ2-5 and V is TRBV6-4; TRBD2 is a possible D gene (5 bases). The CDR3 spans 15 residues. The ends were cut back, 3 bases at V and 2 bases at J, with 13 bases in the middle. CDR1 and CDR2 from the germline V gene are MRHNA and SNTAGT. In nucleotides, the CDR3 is TGTGCCAGCAGTGAGGAGGAGGCGCCGCAAGAGACCCAGTACTTC. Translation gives CASSEEEAPQETQYF.

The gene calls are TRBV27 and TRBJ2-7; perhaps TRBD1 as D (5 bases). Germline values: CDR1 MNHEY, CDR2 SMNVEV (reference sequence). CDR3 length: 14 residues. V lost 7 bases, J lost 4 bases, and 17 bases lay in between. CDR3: CASTPLGAAYEQYF. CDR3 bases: TGTGCCAGCACCCCACTTGGGGCAGCTTACGAGCAGTACTTC.

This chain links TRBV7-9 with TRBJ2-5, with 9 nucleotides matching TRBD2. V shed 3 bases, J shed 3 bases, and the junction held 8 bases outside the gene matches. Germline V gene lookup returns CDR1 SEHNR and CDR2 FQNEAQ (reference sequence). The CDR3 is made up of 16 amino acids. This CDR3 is CASSFLGLASKETQYF. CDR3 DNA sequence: TGTGCCAGCAGCTTCCTCGGACTAGCGAGTAAAGAGACCCAGTACTTC.

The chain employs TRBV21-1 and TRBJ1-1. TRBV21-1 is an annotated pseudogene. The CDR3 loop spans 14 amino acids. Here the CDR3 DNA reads TGTGCCAGCAGCAAAAGTCACTTCGACACTGAAGCTTTCTTT. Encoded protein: CASSKSHFDTEAFF.

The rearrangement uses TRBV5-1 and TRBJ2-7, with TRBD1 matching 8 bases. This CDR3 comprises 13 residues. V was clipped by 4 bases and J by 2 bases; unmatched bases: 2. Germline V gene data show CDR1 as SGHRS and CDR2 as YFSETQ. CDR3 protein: CASSEQGAYEQYF. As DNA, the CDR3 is TGCGCCAGCAGCGAACAGGGGGCCTACGAGCAGTACTTC.

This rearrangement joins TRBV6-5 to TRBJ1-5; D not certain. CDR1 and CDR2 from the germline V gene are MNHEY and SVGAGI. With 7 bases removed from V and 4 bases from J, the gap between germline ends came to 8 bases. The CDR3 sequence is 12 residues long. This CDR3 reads CASTTGNQPQHF. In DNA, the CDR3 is TGTGCCAGCACTACGGGGAATCAGCCCCAGCATTTT.

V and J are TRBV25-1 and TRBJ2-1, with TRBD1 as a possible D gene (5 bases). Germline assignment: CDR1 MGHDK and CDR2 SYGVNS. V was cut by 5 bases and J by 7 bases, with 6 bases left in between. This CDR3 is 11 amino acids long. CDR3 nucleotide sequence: TGTGCCAGCAGTCGACAGAATGAGCAGTTCTTC. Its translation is CASSRQNEQFF.

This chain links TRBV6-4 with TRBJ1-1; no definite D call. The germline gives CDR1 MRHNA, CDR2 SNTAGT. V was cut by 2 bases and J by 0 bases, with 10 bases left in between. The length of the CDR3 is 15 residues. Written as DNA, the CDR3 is TGTGCCAGCAGTGACGTTGACAAGATGAACACTGAAGCTTTCTTT. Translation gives CASSDVDKMNTEAFF.

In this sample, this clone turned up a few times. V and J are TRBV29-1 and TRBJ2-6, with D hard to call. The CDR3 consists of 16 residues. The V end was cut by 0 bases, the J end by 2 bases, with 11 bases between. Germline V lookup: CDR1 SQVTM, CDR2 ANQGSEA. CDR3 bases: TGCAGCGTTGAAGAGTCCGGGTCCACTGGGGCCAACGTCCTGACTTTC. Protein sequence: CSVEESGSTGANVLTF. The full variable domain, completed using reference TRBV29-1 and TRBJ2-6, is SAVISQKPSRDICQRGTSLTIQCQVDSQVTMMFWYRQQPGQSLTLIATANQGSEATYESGFVIDKFPISRPNLTFSTLTVSNMSPEDSSIYLCSVEESGSTGANVLTFGAGSRLTVL.

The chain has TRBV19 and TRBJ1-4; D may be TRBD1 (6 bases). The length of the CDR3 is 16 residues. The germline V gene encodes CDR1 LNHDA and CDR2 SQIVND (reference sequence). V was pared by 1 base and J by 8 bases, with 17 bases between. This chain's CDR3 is CASSIARADSGEKLFF. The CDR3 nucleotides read TGTGCCAGTAGTATAGCACGCGCGGACAGTGGGGAAAAACTGTTTTTT. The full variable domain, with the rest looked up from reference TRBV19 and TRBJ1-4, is DGGITQSPKYLFRKEGQNVTLSCEQNLNHDAMYWYRQDPGQGLRLIYYSQIVNDFQKGDIAEGYSVSREKKESFPLTVTSAQKNPTAFYLCASSIARADSGEKLFFGSGTQLSVL.

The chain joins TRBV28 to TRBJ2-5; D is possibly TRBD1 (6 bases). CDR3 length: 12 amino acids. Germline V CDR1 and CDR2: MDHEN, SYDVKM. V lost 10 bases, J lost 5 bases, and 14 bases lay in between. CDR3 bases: TGTGCCACAGGGGCACGCGGGGAGACCCAGTACTTC. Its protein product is CATGARGETQYF.

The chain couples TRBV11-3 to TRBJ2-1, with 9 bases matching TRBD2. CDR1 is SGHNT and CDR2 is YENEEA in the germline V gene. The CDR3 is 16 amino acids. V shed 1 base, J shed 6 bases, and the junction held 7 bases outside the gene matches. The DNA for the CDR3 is TGTGCCAGCAGCTTAGGGGGCGGGAGGGCCGTCAATGAGCAGTTCTTC. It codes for CASSLGGGRAVNEQFF.

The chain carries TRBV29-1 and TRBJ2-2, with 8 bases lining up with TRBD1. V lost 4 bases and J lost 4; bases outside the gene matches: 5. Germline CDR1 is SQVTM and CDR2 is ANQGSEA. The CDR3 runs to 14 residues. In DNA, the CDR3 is TGCAGCGTTGGGGGGACAGGAAGCACCGGGGAGCTGTTTTTT. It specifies CSVGGTGSTGELFF.